These 6 T cell receptor beta chains were sequenced from one sample in a study of blood T cell repertoires in COVID-19 (dated by TCRdb to the early 2020s). The library was built by means of the immunoSEQ multiplex PCR assay. Here the immuneACCESS table is served through TCRdb, limited to in-frame sequences with V and J called. Missing clones are a known gap in these copies; in checked studies unresolved V genes cover under half, and the rest lacks a known reason. This sample is represented by over 120,000 clones; about four fifths of them were singletons. The ten largest clones capture approximately 3.5% of the sample. The sequenced sample was peripheral blood. The receptors were sampled from a man aged 65 to 85 who had recovered from COVID-19.

The chain links TRBV6-2 or TRBV6-3 to TRBJ2-3; D gene uncertain. V shed 5 bases and J shed 2 bases, with 2 bases lying between them. The CDR3 runs to 11 residues. The germline V gene has CDR1 MNHEY and CDR2 SVGEGT. As DNA, the CDR3 is TGTGCCAGCAGTCACACAGATACGCAGTATTTT. Its protein product is CASSHTDTQYF.

The J gene is TRBJ1-2, the V gene TRBV7-2; D gene uncertain. There are 10 residues in the CDR3. V lost 5 bases and J 10 bases, leaving 8 bases between the germline ends. The germline V gene encodes CDR1 SGHTA and CDR2 FQGNSA. This CDR3 reads CASSTGPYTF. The CDR3 nucleotides are TGTGCCAGCAGCACCGGTCCCTACACCTTC.

This clone was found a few times. The V call is TRBV6-2 or TRBV6-3, the J call TRBJ2-7; TRBD2 is a possible D gene (5 bases). There are 12 residues in the CDR3. CDR1 and CDR2 (germline): MNHEY, SVGEGT. With 4 bases removed from V and 5 bases from J, the gap between germline ends came to 9 bases. DNA for the CDR3: TGTGCCAGCAGTTTAGAGGGCCACGAGCAGTACTTC. Translation gives CASSLEGHEQYF.

This clone was recorded once. This chain uses TRBV19 with TRBJ1-2, with D maybe TRBD1 (6 bases). The CDR3 is 13 residues long. V lost 5 bases to trimming and J lost 2 bases, with 9 bases between them. Germline V gives CDR1 LNHDA, CDR2 SQIVND (reference sequence). The CDR3, as DNA: TGTGCCAGTAGTTGGACAGAAAACTATGGCTACACCTTC. This translates into CASSWTENYGYTF.

The genes are TRBV20-1 and TRBJ2-5; D unclear. The CDR3 sequence is 11 residues long. Germline assignment: CDR1 DFQATT and CDR2 SNEGSKA (reference sequence). V was trimmed by 0 bases and J by 4 bases, leaving 3 bases between them. The CDR3 nucleotides read TGCAGTGCTAGAGACGGAGAGACCCAGTACTTC. It encodes CSARDGETQYF.

The rearrangement uses TRBV19 and TRBJ2-2, with D tentatively TRBD2 (6 bases). Germline V gene data show CDR1 as LNHDA and CDR2 as SQIVND (reference sequence). V was cut by 7 bases and J by 5 bases, with 11 bases left in between. The CDR3 runs 13 residues. CDR3 region: CASTSRGTGELFF. In DNA form, the CDR3 reads TGTGCCAGTACGAGCCGGGGGACCGGGGAGCTGTTTTTT.